This TCR beta chain emerged from a study of blood T cell repertoires in COVID-19. Study details: Acute-phase and convalescent COVID-19 samples originated in the United States, Italy and Spain. Sample material is recorded as cDNA or gDNA derived from T cells, B-cell-depleted T cells, or PBMCs.

V was clipped by 6 bases and J by 11 bases, with 16 bases between them. The CDR3 totals 11 residues. Germline V gene data show CDR1 as DFQATT and CDR2 as SNEGSKA (reference sequence). Original handling: Estimation of nucleated cell counts was performed using reference gene primer amplification. Method: immunoSEQ multiplex PCR; TCRdb's copy keeps in-frame clones and lacks some. The V and J calls and clone size come from that table; D and trimming were worked out from the DNA. There are roughly 21,000 clones in the sample; around 82% occur only once, and 3.2% lies in the top ten. The V gene is TRBV20-1, the J gene TRBJ1-1; TRBD1 might be the D (6 bases). The sequence derives from a man in his forties with acute or convalescent COVID-19. The sequenced material came from peripheral blood. For the CDR3, the DNA is TGCAGTGCCAGTGGGGGGCCTGGGGCTTTCTTT. Its protein is CSASGGPGAFF.